The 5 T cell receptor beta chains presented below share a single source sample, sequenced in a study of blood T cells in healthy people across ages. A second about 7 to 12 cycle PCR used barcoded and J-beta primers. TCRdb analysed the 5' RACE reads with MiXCR anew, one entry per CDR3 protein. Of roughly 2 million distinct CDR3 sequences in the sample, around half were seen once. The sample was blood. The receptor set was obtained from a woman in her 40s in good health.

The chain employs TRBV20-1 and TRBJ2-1; D gene unclear. V was trimmed by 0 bases and J by 7 bases, leaving 10 bases between them. This CDR3 spans 13 amino acids. Looked up from germline, CDR1 is DFQATT and CDR2 is SNEGSKA (reference sequence). The DNA of the CDR3 is TGCAGTGCTAGAGACAGCCTTCGGAATGAGCAGTTCTTC. It encodes CSARDSLRNEQFF.

This clonotype was observed a handful of times. Written as DNA, the CDR3 is TGCAGTGGGGCCGGGACAGGGTACAATGAGCAGTTCTTC. Translation: CSGAGTGYNEQFF. The chain joins TRBV20-1 to TRBJ2-1, with TRBD1 matching over 9 bases. CDR3 length: 13 residues. V gave up 7 bases and J gave up 4 bases; unmatched junction bases: 5. Germline V lookup: CDR1 DFQATT, CDR2 SNEGSKA (reference sequence).

The CDR3 reads CASPGGGNGYTF. The CDR3 region has the DNA TGTGCCAGCCCCGGCGGGGGTAATGGCTACACCTTC. The genes are TRBV27 and TRBJ1-2, with D perhaps matching TRBD1 (5 bases). The germline CDR1 and CDR2 sequences are MNHEY and SMNVEV (reference sequence). The CDR3 covers 12 residues. Trimming pared 8 bases from V and 6 bases from J, leaving 13 bases between.

CDR3 sequence (DNA): TGTGCCAGCAGCTTAGAGGTCCTAGCGGGGGGGTACCAAGAGACCCAGTACTTC. Amino acids: CASSLEVLAGGYQETQYF. The gene calls are TRBV7-2 and TRBJ2-5; 12 bases align to TRBD2. The germline V gene encodes CDR1 SGHTA and CDR2 FQGNSA. The CDR3 consists of 18 residues. Losses at the gene ends were 1 base for V and 0 bases for J; bases not matched to a gene: 6.

The chain employs TRBV4-2 and TRBJ2-7; D gene uncertain. The germline V gene has CDR1 LGHNA and CDR2 YNFKEQ. The CDR3 has 14 amino acids. Trimming took off 0 bases at V and 6 bases at J, with 12 bases between the two ends. CDR3: CASSQDRTRSEQYF. The CDR3 DNA sequence: TGTGCCAGCAGCCAAGATCGCACGCGGTCCGAGCAGTACTTC.